This T cell receptor (beta chain) was sequenced for a study of beta chain features in type 1 diabetes. Investigators reverse transcribed all isolated RNA, so they sequenced expressed TCRB transcripts. Measured with immunoSEQ multiplex PCR; TCRdb has only the in-frame clones, and not every one. The repertoire holds 450,000 or so clones, with more than 9.5% as singletons. This clone was observed a few times. Its antigen is not known. Study results and limitations: Insertions were fewer and deletions more numerous at VDJ junctions in type 1 diabetes patients.

Germline CDR1 and CDR2: MGHRA and YSYEKL. The CDR3 spans 15 residues. V was trimmed by 4 bases and J by 14 bases, leaving 24 bases between them. The receptor's source is a woman between 18 and 29 years old in good health. This chain connects TRBV4-1 to TRBJ2-1; either TRBD1 or TRBD2 may supply D (5 bases each). The specimen was naive CD4+ T cells from blood. The CDR3 reads CASSPGTANLEVEFF. CDR3 sequence (DNA): TGCGCCAGCAGCCCCGGGACGGCAAATCTCGAAGTAGAGTTCTTC.